The rows below give T cell receptor beta chains drawn from one sample of a study of blood T cell repertoires in COVID-19. Profiling relied on immunoSEQ multiplex PCR, and the TCRdb table lists in-frame clones only, not all of them. This table has around 330,000 clones, 88% appearing once. The sequencing sample was made of peripheral blood. All receptors come from a woman in her 30s with COVID-19, enrolled during active disease. Each CDR3 is given with its conserved first and last residue. A D gene is named only where the DNA matches it firmly. Expanded clones get a size class; other rows say once, few or many, or leave the size out.

>TRBJ1-3|TRBV18|NA|NA
CASSHLAGDENTIYF
TGTGCCAGCTCCCACCTGGCGGGGGATGAAAACACCATATATTTT
>TRBJ2-3|TRBV5-1|NA|NA
CASSPRQSSTDTQYF
TGCGCCAGCAGCCCACGACAGAGCTCCACAGATACGCAGTATTTT
>TRBJ1-6|TRBV5-8|NA|NA
CASNQGPADSPLHF
TGTGCCAGCAACCAGGGTCCCGCGGATTCACCCCTCCACTTT
>TRBJ2-1|TRBV11-2|NA|NA
CASSLAGRNEQFF
TGTGCCAGCAGCTTAGCAGGGAGGAATGAGCAGTTCTTC
>TRBJ1-5|TRBV2|NA|TRBD1
CASSRRQGAYQPQHF
TGTGCCAGCAGTAGGAGACAGGGGGCGTATCAGCCCCAGCATTTT
>TRBJ1-2|TRBV6-5|few|TRBD1
CASSRDRDSGYTF
TGTGCCAGCAGCCGTGACAGGGACTCTGGCTACACCTTC
>TRBJ1-5|TRBV2|NA|NA
CASSAKGHSNQPQHF
TGTGCCAGCAGTGCTAAGGGACATAGCAATCAGCCCCAGCATTTT
>TRBJ1-1|TRBV5-1|NA|TRBD1
CASSPGQGGDTEAFF
TGCGCCAGCAGCCCGGGACAGGGTGGGGACACTGAAGCTTTCTTT
>TRBJ2-5|TRBV5-1|few|NA
CASSNPYQETQYF
TGCGCCAGCAGTAATCCGTACCAAGAGACCCAGTACTTC
>TRBJ1-6|TRBV7-2|once|NA
CASSLISSFLNSPLHF
TGTGCCAGCAGCTTAATCTCCTCTTTCCTGAATTCACCCCTCCACTTT